One TCR beta chain is described in this entry. Its antigen is currently not known. It has no much larger one-base neighbor in the sample; base qualities were not kept. CDR1 KGHSH and CDR2 LQKENI are derived from the germline V gene. The CDR3 contains 16 residues, cysteine and phenylalanine counted. Of the read, only the CDR3 DNA is kept; its 48 bases are in frame from base 1. Compared with germline, V lacks 3 bases and J lacks 1 base; bases without a gene match: 2. The collaborating institutions used their own protocols to collect whole blood in K2EDTA tubes. Collaborator samples were shipped for TCRbeta analysis as frozen whole blood, isolated PBMCs, or DNA extracted from either sample type. The record originates from a study of blood T cell repertoires in COVID-19 (dated by TCRdb to the early 2020s). In the study overall: Samples from collaborators originated in the United States, Italy and Spain and spanned both the acute and convalescent phases of COVID-19. The repertoires were released in a freely available public database meant as a resource for research on the immune response to SARS-CoV-2. The prospective study material was composed of cDNA or gDNA derived from T cells, B-cell-depleted T cells, or PBMCs. A de-identified subject ID, COVID-19 status, age in years and sex were almost always included in the sample metadata. The samples were drawn from two sources: the first 160 participants of the ongoing ImmuneRACE study, and over 1,000 subjects contributed by 6 global collaborators. HLA class I and class II types, where available, came from metadata supplied by the sample provider rather than from assay-based typing. The dataset comprised deeply sampled blood TCRbeta repertoires from subjects exposed to, actively infected with, or recovered from COVID-19.

TCRbeta CDR3 regions were amplified from genomic DNA using the immunoSEQ Assay, a bias-controlled multiplex PCR. In the source study's methods: Nucleated cell counts per sample were estimated from amplification of reference gene primers within the assay. To quantify the absolute abundance of each unique TCRbeta CDR3 rearrangement, sequence reads were collapsed and filtered. For each sample, productive Simpson clonality was calculated by taking the square root of Simpson's diversity index across productive rearrangements. As stored in TCRdb, this immuneACCESS dataset retains in-frame rearrangements with V and J assigned. A fraction of the clones does not appear; measured against another copy, unresolved V genes explain less than half of the discrepancy, and the remainder lacks a known reason. The DNA gave D and trimming, while V, J and clone size come from that table. Counted in this sample were 85,000 to 90,000 clones; under 95% of them appeared once. In total, the top ten clones hold 2.3% of the sample.

Study-level results and caveats: The quantity of clinical and demographic metadata differed by source and by participant and was supplied without curation.

The chain is made from TRBV18 and TRBJ2-3; 12 bases in between match TRBD2. The TCR comes from a human donor with active COVID-19. The donor label of this sample is uncertain. Source material: peripheral blood. The CDR3: CASSPWTSGGTDTQYF. The DNA reads TGTGCCAGCTCACCCTGGACTAGCGGGGGCACAGATACGCAGTATTTT.